These T cell receptor beta chains were read from a single sample in a study of T cells after yellow fever vaccination. TCRdb called the 5' RACE reads again in MiXCR, with one record for every CDR3 protein. The table includes around 320,000 distinct CDR3 sequences, 4% to 5.5% detected once. This specimen consisted of PBMCs, obtained 15 days after the yellow fever booster vaccination. The receptors come from a man aged 18 to 29 who received the YFV17D yellow fever vaccine. Each CDR3 is given with its conserved first and last residue.

>TRBJ2-1|TRBV28
CASSLPSLSYNEQFF
>TRBJ1-5|TRBV20-1
CSASRDRGFGQPQHF
>TRBJ2-1|TRBV20-1
CSASRAGRKNEQFF
>TRBJ2-5|TRBV27
CASSFTQLGETQYF
>TRBJ1-2|TRBV6-6
CASSRALRGYTF
>TRBJ1-2|TRBV5-5
CASSFGQGDGYTF
>TRBJ1-1|TRBV5-6
CASSLAPGRWHTEAFF
>TRBJ1-2|TRBV5-1
CASSLAYGDGYTF
>TRBJ2-3|TRBV5-1
CASSWIRGVSTDTQYF
>TRBJ1-6|TRBV7-9
CASSMGQLSSYNSPLHF
>TRBJ1-5|TRBV12-3/TRBV12-4
CASRRSNQPQHF
>TRBJ2-3|TRBV7-8
CASSRDATGTQYF
>TRBJ1-2|TRBV7-9
CASSLGTGANYGYTF
>TRBJ2-3|TRBV25-1
CASSEWSEFTDTQYF
>TRBJ2-2|TRBV7-8
CASSLAIQGTGELFF
>TRBJ1-1|TRBV7-2
CASSLETRMNTEAFF
>TRBJ1-6|TRBV25-1
CASSREGGLSPLHF
>TRBJ1-1|TRBV2
CASSLTDRDTEAFF
>TRBJ2-7|TRBV29-1
CSVEGLAGDWDEQYF
>TRBJ1-4|TRBV12-3/TRBV12-4
CASSLDSWSGARRNEKLFF
>TRBJ2-4|TRBV4-3
CASSQSGRLAKNIQYF
>TRBJ2-7|TRBV4-3
CASSPRPGQGTHEQYF
>TRBJ2-6|TRBV4-1
CASSRSGLLSGANVLTF
>TRBJ2-5|TRBV12-3/TRBV12-4
CASTPWAWSQETQYF
>TRBJ1-6|TRBV20-1
CSARDRGRGSPLHF
>TRBJ2-3|TRBV7-2
CATARDRDTDTQYF
>TRBJ1-5|TRBV7-2
CASSSQGPQPQHF
>TRBJ1-1|TRBV5-1
CASLPGGGSTEAFF